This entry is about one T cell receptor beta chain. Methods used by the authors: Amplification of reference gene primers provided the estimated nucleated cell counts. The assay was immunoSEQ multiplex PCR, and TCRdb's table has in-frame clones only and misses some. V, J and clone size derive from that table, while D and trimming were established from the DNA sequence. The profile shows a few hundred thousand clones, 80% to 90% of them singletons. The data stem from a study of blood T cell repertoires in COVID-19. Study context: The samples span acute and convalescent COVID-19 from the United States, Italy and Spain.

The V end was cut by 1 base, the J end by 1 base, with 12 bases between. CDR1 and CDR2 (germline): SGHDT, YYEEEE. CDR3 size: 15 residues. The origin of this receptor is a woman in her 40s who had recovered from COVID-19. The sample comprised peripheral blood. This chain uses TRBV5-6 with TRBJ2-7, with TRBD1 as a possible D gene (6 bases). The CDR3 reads CASSLSDRNSYEQYF. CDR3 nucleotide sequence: TGTGCCAGCAGCTTGTCAGACAGGAATTCCTACGAGCAGTACTTC.